This T cell receptor (beta chain) is from a study of blood T cell repertoires in COVID-19. TCRdb's table, derived via immunoSEQ multiplex PCR, lists solely in-frame clones and lacks some. Of hundreds of thousands of clones in the sample, roughly 87% were seen once. Germline V gene sequence: CDR1 SEHNR, CDR2 FQNEAQ (reference sequence). The CDR3 totals 15 residues. The J segment lost 1 base and the V segment lost 4 bases, leaving 2 bases of the junction unmatched. The genes are TRBV7-9 and TRBJ1-5; TRBD1 agrees at 9 bases. Material: PBMCs or T cells enriched from blood (not recorded which). This TCR derives from a woman aged 18-29 years who had recovered from COVID-19. CDR3: CASSWDRESNQPQHF. As DNA, the CDR3 is TGTGCCAGCAGCTGGGACAGGGAGAGCAATCAGCCCCAGCATTTT. Using reference TRBV7-9 and TRBJ1-5 for the parts outside the CDR3, the full variable domain is DTGVSQNPRHKITKRGQNVTFRCDPISEHNRLYWYRQTLGQGPEFLTYFQNEAQLEKSRLLSDRFSAERPKGSFSTLEIQRTEQGDSAMYLCASSWDRESNQPQHFGDGTRLSIL.